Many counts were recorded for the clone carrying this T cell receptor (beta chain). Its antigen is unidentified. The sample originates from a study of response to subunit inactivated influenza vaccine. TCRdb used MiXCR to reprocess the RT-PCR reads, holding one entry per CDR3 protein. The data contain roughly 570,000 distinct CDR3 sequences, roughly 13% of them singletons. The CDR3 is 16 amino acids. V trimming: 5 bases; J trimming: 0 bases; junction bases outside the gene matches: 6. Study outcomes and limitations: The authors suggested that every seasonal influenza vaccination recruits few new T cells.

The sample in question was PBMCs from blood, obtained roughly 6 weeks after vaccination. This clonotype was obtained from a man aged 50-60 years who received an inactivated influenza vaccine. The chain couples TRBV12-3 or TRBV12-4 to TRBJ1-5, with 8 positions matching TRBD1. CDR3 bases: TGTGCCAGCAGTCCTCCGGGACAGGATAGCAATCAGCCCCAGCATTTT. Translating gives CASSPPGQDSNQPQHF.